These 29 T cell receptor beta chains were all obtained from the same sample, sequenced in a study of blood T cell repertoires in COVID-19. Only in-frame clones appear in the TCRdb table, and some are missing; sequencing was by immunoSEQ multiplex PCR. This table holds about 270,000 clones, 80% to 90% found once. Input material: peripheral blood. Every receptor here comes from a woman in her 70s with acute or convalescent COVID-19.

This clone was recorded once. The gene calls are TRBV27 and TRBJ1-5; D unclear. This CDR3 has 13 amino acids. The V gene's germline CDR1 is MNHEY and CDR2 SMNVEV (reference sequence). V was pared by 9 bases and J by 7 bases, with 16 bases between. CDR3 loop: CARPPRGSQPQHF. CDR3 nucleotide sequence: TGTGCCAGACCGCCCCGGGGTTCCCAGCCCCAGCATTTT.

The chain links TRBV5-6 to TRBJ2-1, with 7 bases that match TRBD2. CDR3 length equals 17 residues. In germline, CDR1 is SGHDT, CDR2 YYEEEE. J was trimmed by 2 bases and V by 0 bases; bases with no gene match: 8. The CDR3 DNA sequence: TGTGCCAGCAGCTTGGGGCCGGTAGCGGGTCCCTACAATGAGCAGTTCTTC. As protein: CASSLGPVAGPYNEQFF.

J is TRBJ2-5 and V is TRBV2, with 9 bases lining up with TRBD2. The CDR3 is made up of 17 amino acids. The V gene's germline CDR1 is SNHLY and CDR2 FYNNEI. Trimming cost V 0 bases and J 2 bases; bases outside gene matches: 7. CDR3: CASSEALLAGTQETQYF. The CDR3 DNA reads TGTGCCAGCAGTGAAGCGCTTCTAGCGGGGACTCAAGAGACCCAGTACTTC.

The CDR3 nucleotides read TGTGCCAGCAGTCCTACATCCGGGACAGGGAGTAGCGAACTGTTTTTT. Encoded protein: CASSPTSGTGSSELFF. The chain couples TRBV7-9 to TRBJ1-4; 9 bases line up with TRBD1. Germline CDR1 reads SEHNR; CDR2 reads FQNEAQ (reference sequence). The CDR3 sequence is 16 residues long. Unmatched junction bases numbered 17, after V lost 6 bases and J lost 12 bases.

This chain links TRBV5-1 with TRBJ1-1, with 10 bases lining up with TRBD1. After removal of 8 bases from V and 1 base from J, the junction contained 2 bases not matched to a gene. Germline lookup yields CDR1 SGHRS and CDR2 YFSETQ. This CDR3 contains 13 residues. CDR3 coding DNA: TGCGCCAGTTGGGACAGGGGGAACACTGAAGCTTTCTTT. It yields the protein CASWDRGNTEAFF.

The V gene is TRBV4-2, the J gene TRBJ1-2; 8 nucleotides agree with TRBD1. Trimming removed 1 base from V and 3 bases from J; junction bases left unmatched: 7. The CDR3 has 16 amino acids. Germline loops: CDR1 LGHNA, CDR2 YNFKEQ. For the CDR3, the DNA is TGTGCCAGCAGCCAAGCCATTCAGGGGGCGTACTATGGCTACACCTTC. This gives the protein CASSQAIQGAYYGYTF.

The chain's CDR3 is CASSLHRDSPYEQYF. The DNA of the CDR3 is TGTGCCAGCAGTTTGCACCGGGACAGCCCCTACGAGCAGTACTTC. The chain recombines TRBV6-5 with TRBJ2-7, with TRBD1 matching 7 bases. After removal of 4 bases from V and 2 bases from J, the junction contained 8 bases not matched to a gene. The CDR3 is 15 amino acids. Germline CDR1 MNHEY, CDR2 SVGAGI.

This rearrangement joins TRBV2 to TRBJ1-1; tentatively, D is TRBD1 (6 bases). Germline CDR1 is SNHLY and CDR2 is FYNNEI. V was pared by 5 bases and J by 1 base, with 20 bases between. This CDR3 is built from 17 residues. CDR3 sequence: CASSTYQGRVPNTEAFF. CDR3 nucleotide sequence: TGTGCCAGCAGTACTTACCAGGGGAGGGTTCCGAACACTGAAGCTTTCTTT.

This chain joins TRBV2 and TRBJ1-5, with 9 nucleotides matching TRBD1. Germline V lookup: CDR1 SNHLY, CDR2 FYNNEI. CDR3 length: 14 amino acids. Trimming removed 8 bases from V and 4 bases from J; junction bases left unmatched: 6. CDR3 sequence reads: CASGRTGVNQPQHF. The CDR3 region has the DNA TGTGCCAGCGGAAGGACAGGGGTAAATCAGCCCCAGCATTTT.

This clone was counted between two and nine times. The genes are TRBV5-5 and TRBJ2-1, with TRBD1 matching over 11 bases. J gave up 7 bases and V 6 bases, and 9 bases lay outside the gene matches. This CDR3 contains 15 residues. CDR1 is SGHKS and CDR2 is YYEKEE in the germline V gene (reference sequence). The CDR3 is CASTSGTGGRNEQFF. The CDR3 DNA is TGTGCCAGCACCTCTGGGACAGGGGGGAGGAATGAGCAGTTCTTC.

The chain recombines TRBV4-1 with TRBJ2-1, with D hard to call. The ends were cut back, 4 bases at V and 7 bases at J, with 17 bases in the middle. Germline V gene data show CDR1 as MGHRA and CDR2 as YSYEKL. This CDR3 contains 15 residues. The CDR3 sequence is CASSPEPLPRNEQFF. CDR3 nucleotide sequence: TGCGCCAGCAGCCCCGAGCCGCTTCCGCGTAATGAGCAGTTCTTC.

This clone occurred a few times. This chain's CDR3 is CASSPGTGNQPQHF. CDR3 nucleotides: TGCGCCAGCAGCCCCGGGACAGGTAATCAGCCCCAGCATTTT. This chain connects TRBV5-1 to TRBJ1-5; TRBD1 aligns across 8 bases. CDR1 and CDR2 from the germline V gene are SGHRS and YFSETQ. The junction had 4 bases not matched to a gene; V was cut back by 4 bases and J by 4 bases. The CDR3 loop spans 14 amino acids.

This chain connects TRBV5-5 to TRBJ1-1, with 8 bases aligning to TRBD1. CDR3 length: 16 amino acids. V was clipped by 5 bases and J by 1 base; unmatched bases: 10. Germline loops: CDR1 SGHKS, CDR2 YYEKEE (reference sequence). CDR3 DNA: TGTGCCAGCAGATTTGCAGGGGGCGCGGGGAACACTGAAGCTTTCTTT. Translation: CASRFAGGAGNTEAFF. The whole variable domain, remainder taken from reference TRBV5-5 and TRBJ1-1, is DAGVTQSPTHLIKTRGQQVTLRCSPISGHKSVSWYQQVLGQGPQFIFQYYEKEERGRGNFPDRFSARQFPNYSSELNVNALLLGDSALYLCASRFAGGAGNTEAFFGQGTRLTVV.

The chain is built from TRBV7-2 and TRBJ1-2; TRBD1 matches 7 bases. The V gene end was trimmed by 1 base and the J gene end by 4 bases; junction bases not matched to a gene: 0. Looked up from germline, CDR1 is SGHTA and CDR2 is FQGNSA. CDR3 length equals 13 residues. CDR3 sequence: CASSLGTGYGYTF. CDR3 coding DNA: TGTGCCAGCAGCTTAGGGACAGGCTATGGCTACACCTTC.

In DNA, the CDR3 is TGCGCCAGCAGCCTTCGGACTAGCGGGGACACAGATACGCAGTATTTT. Translated: CASSLRTSGDTDTQYF. The chain joins TRBV5-1 to TRBJ2-3; 12 bases agree with TRBD2. CDR1 is SGHRS, CDR2 YFSETQ, per germline. The CDR3 length is 16 residues. V lost 4 bases, J lost 2 bases, and 5 bases stayed unmatched.

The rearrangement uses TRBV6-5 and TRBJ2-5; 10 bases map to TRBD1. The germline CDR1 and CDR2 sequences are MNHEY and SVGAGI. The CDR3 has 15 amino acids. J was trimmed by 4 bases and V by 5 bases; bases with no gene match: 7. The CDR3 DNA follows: TGTGCCAGCAGTCCCGGGACAGGGGCCCCAGAGACCCAGTACTTC. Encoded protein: CASSPGTGAPETQYF.

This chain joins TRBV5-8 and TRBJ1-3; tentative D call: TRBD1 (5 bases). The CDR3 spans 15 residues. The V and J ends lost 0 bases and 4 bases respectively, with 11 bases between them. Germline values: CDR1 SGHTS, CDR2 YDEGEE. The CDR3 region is CASSLDGRTGNTIYF. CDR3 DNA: TGTGCCAGCAGCTTGGATGGCCGGACAGGAAACACCATATATTTT. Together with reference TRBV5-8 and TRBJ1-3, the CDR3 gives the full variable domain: EAGVTQSPTHLIKTRGQQATLRCSPISGHTSVYWYQQALGLGLQFLLWYDEGEERNRGNFPPRFSGRQFPNYSSELNVNALELEDSALYLCASSLDGRTGNTIYFGEGSWLTVV.

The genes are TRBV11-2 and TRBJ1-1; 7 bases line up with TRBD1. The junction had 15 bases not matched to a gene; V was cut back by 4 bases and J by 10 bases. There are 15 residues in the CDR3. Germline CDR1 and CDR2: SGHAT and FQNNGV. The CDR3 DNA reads TGTGCCAGCAGCTCCTCCCCTAGCCCGGGACAGTCAGCTTTCTTT. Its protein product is CASSSSPSPGQSAFF. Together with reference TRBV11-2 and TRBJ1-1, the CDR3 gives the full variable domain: EAGVAQSPRYKIIEKRQSVAFWCNPISGHATLYWYQQILGQGPKLLIQFQNNGVVDDSQLPKDRFSAERLKGVDSTLKIQPAKLEDSAVYLCASSSSPSPGQSAFFGQGTRLTVV.

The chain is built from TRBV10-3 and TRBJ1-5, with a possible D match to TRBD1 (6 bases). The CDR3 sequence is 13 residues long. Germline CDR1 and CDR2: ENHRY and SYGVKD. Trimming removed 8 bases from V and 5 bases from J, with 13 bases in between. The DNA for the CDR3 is TGTGCCATCGGAGGACAGCCTTATCAGCCCCAGCATTTT. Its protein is CAIGGQPYQPQHF.

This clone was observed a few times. DNA for the CDR3: TGCGCCAGCAGCTTGGCGTCTAGCCCCATCGCAGATACGCAGTATTTT. It yields the protein CASSLASSPIADTQYF. The chain carries TRBV5-1 and TRBJ2-3, with D maybe TRBD2 (5 bases). The CDR3 is made up of 16 amino acids. The V gene's germline CDR1 is SGHRS and CDR2 YFSETQ. V dropped 0 bases and J dropped 4 bases, with 15 bases sitting between them.

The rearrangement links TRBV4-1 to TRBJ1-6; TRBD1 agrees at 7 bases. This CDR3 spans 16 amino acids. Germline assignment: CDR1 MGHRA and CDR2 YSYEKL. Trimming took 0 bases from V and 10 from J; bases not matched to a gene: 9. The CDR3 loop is CASSQESGRGYSPLHF. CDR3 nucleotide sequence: TGCGCCAGCAGCCAAGAATCCGGCAGGGGGTACTCACCCCTCCACTTT.

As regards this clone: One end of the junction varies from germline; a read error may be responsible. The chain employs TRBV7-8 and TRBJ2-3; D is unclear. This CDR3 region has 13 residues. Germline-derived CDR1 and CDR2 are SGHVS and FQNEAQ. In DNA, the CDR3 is TGTGCCAGCAGCTCCCCCACCTCCCGCATTCCGGGTTTT. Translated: CASSSPTSRIPGF.

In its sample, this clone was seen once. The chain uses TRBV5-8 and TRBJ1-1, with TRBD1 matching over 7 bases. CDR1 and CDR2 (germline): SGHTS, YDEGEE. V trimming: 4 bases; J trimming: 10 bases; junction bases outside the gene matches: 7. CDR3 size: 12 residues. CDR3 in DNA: TGTGCCAGCAGCCCAGACAGGGTATCAGCTTTCTTT. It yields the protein CASSPDRVSAFF.

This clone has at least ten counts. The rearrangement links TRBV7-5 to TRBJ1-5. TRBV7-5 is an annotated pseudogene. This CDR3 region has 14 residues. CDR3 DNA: TGTGCCAGAAGCTTTAGAGATAGCAATCAGCCCCAGCATTTT. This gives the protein CARSFRDSNQPQHF.

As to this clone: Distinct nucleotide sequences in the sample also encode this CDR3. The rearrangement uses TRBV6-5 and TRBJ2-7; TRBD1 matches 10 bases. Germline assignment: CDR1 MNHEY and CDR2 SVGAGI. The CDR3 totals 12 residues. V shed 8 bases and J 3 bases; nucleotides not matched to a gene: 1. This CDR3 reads CASGDRGYEQYF. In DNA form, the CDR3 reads TGTGCCAGCGGGGACAGGGGCTACGAGCAGTACTTC.

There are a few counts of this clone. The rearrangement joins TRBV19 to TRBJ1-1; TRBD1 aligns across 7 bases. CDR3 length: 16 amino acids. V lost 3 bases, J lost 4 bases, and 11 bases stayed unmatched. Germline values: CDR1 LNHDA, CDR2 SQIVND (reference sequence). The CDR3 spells CASSIVSDRLGTEAFF. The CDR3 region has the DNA TGTGCCAGTAGTATCGTTTCGGACAGGTTGGGCACTGAAGCTTTCTTT.

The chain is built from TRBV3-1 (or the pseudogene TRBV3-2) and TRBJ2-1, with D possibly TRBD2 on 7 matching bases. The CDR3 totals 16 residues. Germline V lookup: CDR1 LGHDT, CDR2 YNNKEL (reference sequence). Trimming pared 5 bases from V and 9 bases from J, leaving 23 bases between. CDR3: CASSYGIPGGGSEQFF. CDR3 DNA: TGTGCCAGCAGCTACGGCATCCCCGGGGGCGGGAGTGAGCAGTTCTTC.

The CDR3 is CASSLEGQPQHF. The CDR3 region has the DNA TGTGCCAGCAGTTTAGAGGGCCAGCCCCAGCATTTT. This chain joins TRBV28 and TRBJ1-5, with D hard to call. V lost 2 bases and J 7 bases, leaving 6 bases between the germline ends. CDR1 MDHEN and CDR2 SYDVKM come from the germline V gene. This CDR3 has 12 amino acids.

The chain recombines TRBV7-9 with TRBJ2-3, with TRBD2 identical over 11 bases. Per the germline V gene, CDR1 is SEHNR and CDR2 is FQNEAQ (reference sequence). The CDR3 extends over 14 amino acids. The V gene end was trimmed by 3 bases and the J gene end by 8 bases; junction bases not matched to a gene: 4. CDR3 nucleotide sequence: TGTGCCAGCAGCTTGGACACTAGCGGGGGTACGCAGTATTTT. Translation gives CASSLDTSGGTQYF.